This T cell receptor beta chain was observed in a study of regulatory T cells in long-lasting Graves disease. Across the whole study: Over 5 years of antithyroid drugs plus positive TSH receptor antibodies defined persistent Graves' disease.

Time point meaning: persistent/refractory GD, antithyroid drugs over 5 years with positive TRAb. Researchers made the TCR library from RNA that was extracted from PBMCs. The V gene end was trimmed by 4 bases and the J gene end by 3 bases; junction bases not matched to a gene: 8. The CDR3 is 15 amino acids. The germline gives CDR1 MDHEN, CDR2 SYDVKM. This clonotype occurred once. Its antigen is still unknown. A read error is likely, as this CDR3 ends without the conserved phenylalanine or tryptophan. Sequencing libraries for TCR beta were prepared with iRepertoire HTBI primers and Arm-PCR of CDR3 regions. TCRdb fed the multiplex PCR reads into MiXCR, producing one record per CDR3 protein. In the table there are 300,000 to 500,000 distinct CDR3 sequences, about a fifth of which are singletons. Study-wide points: Shared public clonotypes totalled a few thousand in persistent patients, compared with 966 in new patients. Patients with persistent disease showed a bias toward TRBV28, TRBJ1-2 and TRBJ2-5.

The sample in question was peripheral blood mononuclear cells (PBMCs), obtained when the disease was refractory, from a patient treated with antithyroid drugs. The genes are TRBV28 and TRBJ2-7; TRBD1 matches at 8 bases. This clonotype originated in a female donor with Graves disease. The CDR3 spells CASSSNRGAVYEQYL. The CDR3 DNA reads TGTGCCAGCAGTTCCAACAGGGGGGCGGTCTACGAGCAGTACCTC.